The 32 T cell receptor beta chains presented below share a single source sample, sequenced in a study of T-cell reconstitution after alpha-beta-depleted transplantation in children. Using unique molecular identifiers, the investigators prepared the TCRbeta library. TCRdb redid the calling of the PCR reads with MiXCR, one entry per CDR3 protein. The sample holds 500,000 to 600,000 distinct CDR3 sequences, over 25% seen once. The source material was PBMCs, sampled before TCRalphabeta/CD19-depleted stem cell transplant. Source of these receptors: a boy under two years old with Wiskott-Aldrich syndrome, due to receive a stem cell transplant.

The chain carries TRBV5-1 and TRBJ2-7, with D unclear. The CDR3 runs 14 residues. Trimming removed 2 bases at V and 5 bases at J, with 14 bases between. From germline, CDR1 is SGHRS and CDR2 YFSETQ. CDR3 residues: CASSLSGNPHEQYF. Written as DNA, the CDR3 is TGCGCCAGCAGCTTATCTGGGAATCCCCACGAGCAGTACTTC.

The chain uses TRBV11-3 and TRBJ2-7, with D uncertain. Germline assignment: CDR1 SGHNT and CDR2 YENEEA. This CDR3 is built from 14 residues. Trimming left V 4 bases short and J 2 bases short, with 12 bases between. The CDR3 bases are TGTGCCAGCAGCTCCCACGGATGGCCCTACGAGCAGTACTTC. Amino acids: CASSSHGWPYEQYF.

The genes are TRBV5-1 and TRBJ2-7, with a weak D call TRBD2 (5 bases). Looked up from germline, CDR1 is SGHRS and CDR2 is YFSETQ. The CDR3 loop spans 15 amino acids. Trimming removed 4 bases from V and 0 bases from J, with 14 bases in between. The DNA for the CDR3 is TGCGCCAGCAGCCTACCGGGAACCAACTCCTACGAGCAGTACTTC. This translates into CASSLPGTNSYEQYF. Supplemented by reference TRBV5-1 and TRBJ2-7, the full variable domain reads KAGVTQTPRYLIKTRGQQVTLSCSPISGHRSVSWYQQTPGQGLQFLFEYFSETQRNKGNFPGRFSGRQFSNSRSEMNVSTLELGDSALYLCASSLPGTNSYEQYFGPGTRLTVT.

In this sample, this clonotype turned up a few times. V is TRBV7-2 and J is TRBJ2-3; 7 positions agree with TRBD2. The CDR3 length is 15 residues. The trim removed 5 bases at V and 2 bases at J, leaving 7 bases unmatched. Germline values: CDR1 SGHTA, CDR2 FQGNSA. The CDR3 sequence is CASSPWDYTTDTQYF. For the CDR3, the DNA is TGTGCCAGCAGCCCCTGGGACTACACCACAGATACGCAGTATTTT.

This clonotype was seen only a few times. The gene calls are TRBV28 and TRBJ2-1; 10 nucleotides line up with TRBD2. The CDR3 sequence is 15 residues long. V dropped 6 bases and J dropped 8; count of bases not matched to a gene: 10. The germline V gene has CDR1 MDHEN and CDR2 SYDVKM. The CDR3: CASSLSGRAMHEQFF. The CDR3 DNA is TGTGCCAGCAGCCTGAGCGGGAGGGCCATGCATGAGCAGTTCTTC. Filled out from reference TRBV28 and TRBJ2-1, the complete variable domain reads DVKVTQSSRYLVKRTGEKVFLECVQDMDHENMFWYRQDPGLGLRLIYFSYDVKMKEKGDIPEGYSVSREKKERFSLILESASTNQTSMYLCASSLSGRAMHEQFFGPGTRLTVL.

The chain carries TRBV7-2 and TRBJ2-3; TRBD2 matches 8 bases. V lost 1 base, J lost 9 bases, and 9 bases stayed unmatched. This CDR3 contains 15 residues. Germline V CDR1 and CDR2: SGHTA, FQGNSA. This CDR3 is CASSLVSSGRDTQYF. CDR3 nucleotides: TGTGCCAGCAGCTTAGTCTCGAGCGGGAGAGACACGCAGTATTTT.

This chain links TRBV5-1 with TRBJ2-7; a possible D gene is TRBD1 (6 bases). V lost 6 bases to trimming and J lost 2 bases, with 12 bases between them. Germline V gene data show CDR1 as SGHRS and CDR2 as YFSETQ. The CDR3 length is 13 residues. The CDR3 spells CASNRDTAYEQYF. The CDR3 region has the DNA TGCGCCAGCAACCGGGACACCGCCTACGAGCAGTACTTC.

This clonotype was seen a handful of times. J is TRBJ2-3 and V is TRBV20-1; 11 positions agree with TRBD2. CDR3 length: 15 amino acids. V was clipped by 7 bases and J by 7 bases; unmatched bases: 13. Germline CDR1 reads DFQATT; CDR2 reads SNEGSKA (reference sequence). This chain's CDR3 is CSDYSLAGGRHTQYF. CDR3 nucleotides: TGCAGTGACTATTCTTTAGCGGGAGGGCGGCATACGCAGTATTTT.

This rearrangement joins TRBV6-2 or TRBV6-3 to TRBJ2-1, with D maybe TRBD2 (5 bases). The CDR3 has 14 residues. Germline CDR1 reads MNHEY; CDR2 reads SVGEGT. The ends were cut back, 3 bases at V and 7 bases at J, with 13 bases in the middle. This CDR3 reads CASSYLREGNEQFF. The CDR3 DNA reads TGTGCCAGCAGTTATCTTCGGGAAGGTAATGAGCAGTTCTTC.

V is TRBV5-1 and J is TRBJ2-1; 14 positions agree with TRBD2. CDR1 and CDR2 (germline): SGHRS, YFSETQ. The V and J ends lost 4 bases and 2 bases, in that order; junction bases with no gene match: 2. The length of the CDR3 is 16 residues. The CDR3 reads CASSPTSGRAYNEQFF. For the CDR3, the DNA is TGCGCCAGCAGCCCGACTAGCGGGAGGGCCTACAATGAGCAGTTCTTC.

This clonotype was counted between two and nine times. CDR3 coding DNA: TGTGCCAGCAGTCTTGAGCAGACCGACAATTCACCCCTCCACTTT. Amino acid sequence: CASSLEQTDNSPLHF. The chain joins TRBV5-6 to TRBJ1-6, with D unclear. Trimming stripped 5 bases from V and 7 bases from J, with 16 bases between. The CDR3 loop spans 15 amino acids. Per the germline V gene, CDR1 is SGHDT and CDR2 is YYEEEE. Combining the CDR3 with reference TRBV5-6 and TRBJ1-6 gives the whole variable domain DAGVTQSPTHLIKTRGQQVTLRCSPKSGHDTVSWYQQALGQGPQFIFQYYEEEERQRGNFPDRFSGHQFPNYSSELNVNALLLGDSALYLCASSLEQTDNSPLHFGNGTRLTVT.

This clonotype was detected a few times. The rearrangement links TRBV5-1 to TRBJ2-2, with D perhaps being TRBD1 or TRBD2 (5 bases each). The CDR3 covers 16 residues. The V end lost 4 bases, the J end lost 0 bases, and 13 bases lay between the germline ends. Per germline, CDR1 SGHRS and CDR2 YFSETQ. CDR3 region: CASSNPGRANTGELFF. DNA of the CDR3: TGCGCCAGCAGCAACCCGGGACGAGCGAACACCGGGGAGCTGTTTTTT.

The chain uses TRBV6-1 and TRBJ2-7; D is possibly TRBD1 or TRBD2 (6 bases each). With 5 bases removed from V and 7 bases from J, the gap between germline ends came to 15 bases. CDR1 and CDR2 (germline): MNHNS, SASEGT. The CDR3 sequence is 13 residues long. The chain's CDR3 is CASSPGGPREQYF. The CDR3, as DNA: TGTGCCAGCAGTCCTGGGGGGCCAAGGGAGCAGTACTTC.

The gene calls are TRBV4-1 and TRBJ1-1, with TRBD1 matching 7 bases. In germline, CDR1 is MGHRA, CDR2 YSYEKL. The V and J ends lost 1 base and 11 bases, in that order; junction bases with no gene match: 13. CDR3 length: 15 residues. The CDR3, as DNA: TGCGCCAGCAGCCAAGCCAAATGGACAGGAATAAGGGCTTTCTTT. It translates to CASSQAKWTGIRAFF.

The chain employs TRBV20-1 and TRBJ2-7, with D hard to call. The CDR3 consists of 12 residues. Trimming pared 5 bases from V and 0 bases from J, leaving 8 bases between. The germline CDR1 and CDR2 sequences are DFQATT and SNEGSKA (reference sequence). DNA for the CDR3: TGCAGTGCTCAGCAGTTCTCCTACGAGCAGTACTTC. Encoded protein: CSAQQFSYEQYF.

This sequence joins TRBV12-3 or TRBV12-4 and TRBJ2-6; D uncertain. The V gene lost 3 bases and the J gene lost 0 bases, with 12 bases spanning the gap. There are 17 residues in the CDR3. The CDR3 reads CASSFSVESSGANVLTF. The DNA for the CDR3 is TGTGCCAGCAGTTTTTCGGTGGAAAGCTCTGGGGCCAACGTCCTGACTTTC.

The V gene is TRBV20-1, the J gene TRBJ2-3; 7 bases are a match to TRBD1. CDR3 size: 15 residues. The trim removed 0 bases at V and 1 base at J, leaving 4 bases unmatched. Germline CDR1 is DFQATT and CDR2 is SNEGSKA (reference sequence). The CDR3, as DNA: TGCAGTGCTAGAGATGAGGGGGCAGGCACAGATACGCAGTATTTT. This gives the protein CSARDEGAGTDTQYF.

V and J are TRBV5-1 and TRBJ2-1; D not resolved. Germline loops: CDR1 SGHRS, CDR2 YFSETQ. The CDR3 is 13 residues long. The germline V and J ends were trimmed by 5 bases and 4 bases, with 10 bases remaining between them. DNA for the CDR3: TGCGCCAGCAGGATGGATAGATACAATGAGCAGTTCTTC. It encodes CASRMDRYNEQFF.

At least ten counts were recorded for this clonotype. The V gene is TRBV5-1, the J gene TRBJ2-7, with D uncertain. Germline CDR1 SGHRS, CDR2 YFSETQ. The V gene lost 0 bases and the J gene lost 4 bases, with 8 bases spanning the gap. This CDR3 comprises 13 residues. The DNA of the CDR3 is TGCGCCAGCAGCTTGGAGGTCAGGTACGAGCAGTACTTC. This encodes CASSLEVRYEQYF.

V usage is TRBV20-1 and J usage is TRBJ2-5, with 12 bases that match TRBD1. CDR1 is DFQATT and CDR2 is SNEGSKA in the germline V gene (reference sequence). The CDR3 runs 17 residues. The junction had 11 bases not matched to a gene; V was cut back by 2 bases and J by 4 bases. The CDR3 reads CSARSPPGQGALETQYF. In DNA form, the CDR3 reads TGCAGTGCTAGATCTCCCCCGGGACAGGGGGCGTTAGAGACCCAGTACTTC.

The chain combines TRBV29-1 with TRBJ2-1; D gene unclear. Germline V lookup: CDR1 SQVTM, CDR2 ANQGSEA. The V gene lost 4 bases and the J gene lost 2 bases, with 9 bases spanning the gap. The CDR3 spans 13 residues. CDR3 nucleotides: TGCAGCGTTGTAGGCGGCACCTACAATGAGCAGTTCTTC. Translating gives CSVVGGTYNEQFF.

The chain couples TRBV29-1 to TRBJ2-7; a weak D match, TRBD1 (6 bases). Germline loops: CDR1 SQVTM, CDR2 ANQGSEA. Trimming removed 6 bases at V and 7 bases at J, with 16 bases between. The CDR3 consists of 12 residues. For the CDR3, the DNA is TGCAGCGTGGACAGCTTCACTGGGGAGCAGTACTTC. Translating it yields CSVDSFTGEQYF.

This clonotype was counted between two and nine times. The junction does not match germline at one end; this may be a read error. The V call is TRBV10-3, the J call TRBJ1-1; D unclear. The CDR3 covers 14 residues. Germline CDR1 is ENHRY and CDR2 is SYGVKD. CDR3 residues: CAISDTGLMNTEAF. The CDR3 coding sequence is TGTGCCATCAGTGACACCGGGCTTATGAACACTGAAGCTTTT.

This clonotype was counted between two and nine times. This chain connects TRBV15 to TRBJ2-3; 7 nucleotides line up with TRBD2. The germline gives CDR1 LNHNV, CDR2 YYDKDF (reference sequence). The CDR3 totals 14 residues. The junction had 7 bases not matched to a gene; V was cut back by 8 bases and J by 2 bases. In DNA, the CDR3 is TGTGCCACCTCCCGGCTAGCGGACACAGATACGCAGTATTTT. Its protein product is CATSRLADTDTQYF.

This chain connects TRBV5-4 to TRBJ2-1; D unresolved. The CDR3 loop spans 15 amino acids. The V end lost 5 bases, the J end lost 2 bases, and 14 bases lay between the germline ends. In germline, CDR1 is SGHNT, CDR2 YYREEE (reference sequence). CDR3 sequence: CASRPDLSPYNEQFF. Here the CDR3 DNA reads TGTGCCAGCAGACCGGATTTGAGCCCCTACAATGAGCAGTTCTTC. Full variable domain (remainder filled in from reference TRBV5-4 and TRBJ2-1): ETGVTQSPTHLIKTRGQQVTLRCSSQSGHNTVSWYQQALGQGPQFIFQYYREEENGRGNFPPRFSGLQFPNYSSELNVNALELDDSALYLCASRPDLSPYNEQFFGPGTRLTVL.

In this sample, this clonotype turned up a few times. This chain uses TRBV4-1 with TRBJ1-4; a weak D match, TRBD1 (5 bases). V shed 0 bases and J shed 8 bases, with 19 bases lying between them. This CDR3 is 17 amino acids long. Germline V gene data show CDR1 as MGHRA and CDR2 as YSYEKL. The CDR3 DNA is TGCGCCAGCAGCCAAGATGCCGCGGGGGGGTTTGGAGAAAAACTGTTTTTT. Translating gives CASSQDAAGGFGEKLFF.

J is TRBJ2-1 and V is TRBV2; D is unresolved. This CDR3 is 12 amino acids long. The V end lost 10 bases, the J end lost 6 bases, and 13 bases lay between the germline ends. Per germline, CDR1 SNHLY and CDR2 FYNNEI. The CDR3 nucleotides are TGTGCCAACTATTACAAGGGCAATGAGCAGTTCTTC. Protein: CANYYKGNEQFF. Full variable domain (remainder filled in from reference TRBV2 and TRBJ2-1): EPEVTQTPSHQVTQMGQEVILRCVPISNHLYFYWYRQILGQKVEFLVSFYNNEISEKSEIFDDQFSVERPDGSNFTLKIRSTKLEDSAMYFCANYYKGNEQFFGPGTRLTVL.

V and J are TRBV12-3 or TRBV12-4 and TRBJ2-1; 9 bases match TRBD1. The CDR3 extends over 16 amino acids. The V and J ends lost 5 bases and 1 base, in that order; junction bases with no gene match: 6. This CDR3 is CASSKLGQGSYNEQFF. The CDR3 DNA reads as TGTGCCAGCAGTAAACTAGGACAGGGGTCCTACAATGAGCAGTTCTTC.

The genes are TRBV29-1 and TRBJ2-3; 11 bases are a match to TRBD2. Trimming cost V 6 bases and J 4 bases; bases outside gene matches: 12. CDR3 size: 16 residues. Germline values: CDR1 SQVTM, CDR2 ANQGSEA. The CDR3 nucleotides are TGCAGCGTCCGTGGGACTAGCGGAAGTAGAGCAGATACGCAGTATTTT. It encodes CSVRGTSGSRADTQYF.

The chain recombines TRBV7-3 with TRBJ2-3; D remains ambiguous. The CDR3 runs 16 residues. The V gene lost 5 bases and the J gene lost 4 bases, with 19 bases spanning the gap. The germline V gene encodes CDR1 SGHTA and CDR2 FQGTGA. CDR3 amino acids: CASSTDPGSFADTQYF. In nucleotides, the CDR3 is TGTGCCAGCAGCACAGATCCGGGCTCTTTCGCAGATACGCAGTATTTT.

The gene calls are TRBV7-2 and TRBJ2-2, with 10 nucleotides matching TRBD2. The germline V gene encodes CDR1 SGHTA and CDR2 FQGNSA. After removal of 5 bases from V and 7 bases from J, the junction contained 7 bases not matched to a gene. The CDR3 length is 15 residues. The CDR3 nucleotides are TGTGCCAGCAGCCCTAGCGGGAGTGGGGTCGGGGAGCTGTTTTTT. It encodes CASSPSGSGVGELFF.

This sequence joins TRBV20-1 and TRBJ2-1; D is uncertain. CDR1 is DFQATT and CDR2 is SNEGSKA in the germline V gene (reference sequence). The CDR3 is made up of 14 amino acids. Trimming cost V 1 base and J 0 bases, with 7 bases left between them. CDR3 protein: CSARALSSYNEQFF. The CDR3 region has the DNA TGCAGTGCTAGAGCACTAAGCTCCTACAATGAGCAGTTCTTC.